This T cell receptor beta chain was profiled in a study of T cells in Graves' hyperthyroidism and ophthalmopathy. Study observations and caveats: Most thyroid clonotypes expanded above 0.001 were also detected in blood.

Amplification yielded TCR beta CDR3 regions, with RNA transcripts as the source. Initially, a first-round RT-PCR of the TCR CDR3 employed the HTBI primer set. TCRdb independently ran MiXCR on the multiplex PCR reads; one entry per CDR3 protein. This table has some 740,000 distinct CDR3 sequences, around 13% appearing once. Deletions cut 2 bases from V and 1 base from J, with 17 bases between. Germline V CDR1 and CDR2: MNHEY, SVGEGT. The CDR3 spans 17 residues. This clonotype has just a few counts. The antigen remains unidentified. This receptor was obtained from a woman under 30 with Graves' hyperthyroidism. This rearrangement joins TRBV6-2 or TRBV6-3 to TRBJ1-1; D is unresolved. Sequencing input: blood. CDR3 coding DNA: TGTGCCAGCAGTTACGGAGGTTTCAGTTTAGCGAACACTGAAGCTTTCTTT. Translating it yields CASSYGGFSLANTEAFF.